The clone carrying this T cell receptor beta chain was recorded many times. Amplified TCR beta CDR3 regions derived from RNA transcripts. The HTBI primer set served for first-round RT-PCR of the TCR CDR3. TCRdb processed the multiplex PCR reads anew with MiXCR; each CDR3 protein has one entry. The sample includes about 610,000 distinct CDR3 sequences, about 15% of them seen just once. The source of the sample is a study of T cells in Graves' hyperthyroidism and ophthalmopathy. The CDR3 loop spans 15 amino acids. The germline gives CDR1 SGHVS, CDR2 FQNEAQ. V was pared by 8 bases and J by 0 bases, with 14 bases between.

The sample taken for sequencing was blood. This sequence joins TRBV7-8 and TRBJ1-5; D is unclear. The receptor comes from a middle-aged woman with Graves' ophthalmopathy. CDR3 protein: CASGDWADSNQPQHF. In nucleotides, the CDR3 is TGTGCCAGCGGCGATTGGGCTGATAGCAATCAGCCCCAGCATTTT.